This T cell receptor beta chain comes out of a study of blood T cell repertoires in COVID-19. Study at large: PBMCs, B-cell-depleted T cells, or T cells provided the cDNA or gDNA that made up the material.

V lost 4 bases, J lost 4 bases, and 5 bases stayed unmatched. Germline values: CDR1 MNHEY, CDR2 SMNVEV (reference sequence). The CDR3 spans 15 residues. Individuals drawn from some 25 US areas were about 18 to 90 years old. Per the original methods: Nucleated cell number was recorded as an estimate derived from reference gene primer amplification. This table comes from immunoSEQ multiplex PCR, and its TCRdb copy is limited to in-frame clones, with some not included. V and J calls plus clone size are reproduced from that table; the DNA served to infer D and trimming. The sample includes 400,000 to 500,000 clones, about 88% of them seen just once.

Sequenced: PBMCs or T cells enriched from blood (not recorded which). This TCR was sampled from a woman aged 18 to 35 who had been exposed to COVID-19. The rearrangement uses TRBV27 and TRBJ1-2; 11 bases are shared with TRBD1. The CDR3 DNA is TGTGCCAGCAGTTCAGGACAGGGGGCTTCCTATGGCTACACCTTC. Protein sequence: CASSSGQGASYGYTF.